This T cell receptor beta chain was sequenced in a study of blood T cell repertoires in COVID-19. The data were produced by immunoSEQ multiplex PCR, yet TCRdb's version contains in-frame clones alone and is incomplete. Among roughly 240,000 clones listed, 70% to 85% were seen once. J gave up 5 bases and V 4 bases, and 3 bases lay outside the gene matches. This CDR3 has 15 residues. Germline CDR1 and CDR2: SGHRS and YFSETQ. The sequencing sample was made of peripheral blood. The V and J genes are TRBV5-1 and TRBJ2-4; 13 nucleotides agree with TRBD2. The origin of this receptor is a woman aged 80 or over with acute or convalescent COVID-19. CDR3 DNA: TGCGCCAGCAGCCGAGGACTAGCGGGGGAAAACATTCAGTACTTC. Translated: CASSRGLAGENIQYF.